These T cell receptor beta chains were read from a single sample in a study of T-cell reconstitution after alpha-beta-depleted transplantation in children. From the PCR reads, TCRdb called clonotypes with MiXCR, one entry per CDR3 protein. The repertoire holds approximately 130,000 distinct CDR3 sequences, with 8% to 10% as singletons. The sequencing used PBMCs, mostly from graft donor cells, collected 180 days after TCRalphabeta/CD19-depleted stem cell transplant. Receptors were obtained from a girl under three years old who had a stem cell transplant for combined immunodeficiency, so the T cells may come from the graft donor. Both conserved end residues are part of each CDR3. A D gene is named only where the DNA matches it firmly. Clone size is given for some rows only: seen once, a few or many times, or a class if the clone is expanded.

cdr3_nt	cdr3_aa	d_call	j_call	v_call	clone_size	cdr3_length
TGCAGCGTTCAGGGGGGACAGGGGTCGTCTGGGGCCAACGTCCTGACTTTC	CSVQGGQGSSGANVLTF	TRBD1	TRBJ2-6	TRBV29-1	NA	17
TGCATTGCTAGGCCCTCGACTTCTCCGGGCTACGAGCAGTACTTC	CIARPSTSPGYEQYF	NA	TRBJ2-7	TRBV20-1	few	15
TGTGCCAGCAGAGGCATTGACAGGGCCGGGGAAAAACTGTTTTTT	CASRGIDRAGEKLFF	TRBD1	TRBJ1-4	TRBV6-1	NA	15
TGTGCCAGCAGCTTCCCGAGTTTTTTCAGCTCCTACAATGAGCAGTTCTTC	CASSFPSFFSSYNEQFF	NA	TRBJ2-1	TRBV7-2	few	17
TGCAGTGCTAGAGATTATATGGGGGGCCGGTACTTC	CSARDYMGGRYF	NA	TRBJ2-7	TRBV20-1	NA	12
TGCAGCGTTGCTAGGGCCAAAGAGACCCAGTACTTC	CSVARAKETQYF	NA	TRBJ2-5	TRBV29-1	many	12
TGCAGCGTTGATCCTAGCGGGAGCTTCAACGAGCAGTACTTC	CSVDPSGSFNEQYF	TRBD2	TRBJ2-7	TRBV29-1	NA	14
TGCGCCAGCAGCCGGGACGGAGATGAAAAACTGTTTTTT	CASSRDGDEKLFF	NA	TRBJ1-4	TRBV5-1	few	13
TGCAGTGCTAGTGGGGGCATTGGGACTCGCTCTAGAAGTTACGAGCAGTACTTC	CSASGGIGTRSRSYEQYF	NA	TRBJ2-7	TRBV20-1	NA	18
TGTGCCAGCAGTTTGAGTTCGGGCGGGAGTTCCTACAATGAGCAGTTCTTC	CASSLSSGGSSYNEQFF	TRBD2	TRBJ2-1	TRBV12-3/TRBV12-4	NA	17
TGTGCCAGCAGCTTAGAGTATAGCTCCTACAATGAGCAGTTCTTC	CASSLEYSSYNEQFF	NA	TRBJ2-1	TRBV11-2	few	15
TGCAGTGCTAGGGAACTAGCGGGGGCCGCCCCCCGGGAGACCCAGTACTTC	CSARELAGAAPRETQYF	TRBD2	TRBJ2-5	TRBV20-1	few	17
TGTGCCAGCAGCAGGGACAGCCAGAACACCGGGGAGCTGTTTTTT	CASSRDSQNTGELFF	TRBD1	TRBJ2-2	TRBV11-2	few	15
TGTGCCAGCAGACCCTTCCTAAATGAGCAGTTCTTC	CASRPFLNEQFF	NA	TRBJ2-1	TRBV12-3/TRBV12-4	many	12
TGCGCCAGCAGCCATATGTCGGAAGGAGGCGAGCAGTACTTC	CASSHMSEGGEQYF	NA	TRBJ2-7	TRBV5-1	NA	14
TGTGCCAGCAGCATTCACCGCTCTGGGGCCAACGTCCTGACTTTC	CASSIHRSGANVLTF	NA	TRBJ2-6	TRBV21-1	NA	15
TGTGCCAGCAGCCGGAGACAGGGGGTAGAATCTGGCTACACCTTC	CASSRRQGVESGYTF	TRBD1	TRBJ1-2	TRBV3-1	once	15